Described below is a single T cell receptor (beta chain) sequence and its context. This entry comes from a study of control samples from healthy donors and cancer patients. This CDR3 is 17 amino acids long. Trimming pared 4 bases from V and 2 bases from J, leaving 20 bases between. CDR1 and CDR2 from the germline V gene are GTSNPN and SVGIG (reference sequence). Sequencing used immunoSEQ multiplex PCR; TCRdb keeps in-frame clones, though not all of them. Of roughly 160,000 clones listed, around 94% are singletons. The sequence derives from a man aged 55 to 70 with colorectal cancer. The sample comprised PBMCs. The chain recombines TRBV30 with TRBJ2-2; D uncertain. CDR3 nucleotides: TGTGCCTGGAACCCACCGGCTCGAGAACCCAACACCGGGGAGCTGTTTTTT. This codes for CAWNPPAREPNTGELFF.